This TCR beta chain appears in the sequencing data of a study of T-cell memory formation after mild COVID-19. Whole-study context: The two donors had largely donor-specific TCR clusters.

TCRdb itself ran the 5' RACE reads through MiXCR, one entry per CDR3 protein. The sample records around 150,000 distinct CDR3 sequences, roughly 30% being singletons. A word on this clonotype: Antigen specificity is unknown.

The study's findings and limits: Certain responding clones were present in pre-infection memory, suggesting participation of cross-reactive memory.

The sample was PBMCs or a T cell subset sorted from them (not recorded which). The source is an adult woman who had mild COVID-19 (a few samples of this study predate the infection). Cell type and time point are not known.

Here the CDR3 reads CATSRDRGGQETQYF. The CDR3 DNA is TGTGCCACCAGCAGAGATCGAGGCGGACAAGAGACCCAGTACTTC. The chain uses TRBV15 and TRBJ2-5; D gene ambiguous. V dropped 0 bases and J dropped 2 bases, with 10 bases sitting between them. Germline CDR1 is LNHNV and CDR2 is YYDKDF (reference sequence). The CDR3 has 15 amino acids.